Sequencing of this T cell receptor beta chain was carried out in a study of CXCR3-negative and CXCR3-positive naive CD8 T cells. For the study at large: Sequencing gave about 150 million TRB reads overall, about 1.5 +/- 0.3 million per library.

The CDR3 sequence is 14 residues long. The germline V gene encodes CDR1 SGHRS and CDR2 YFSETQ. Study-level findings and limits: PBMCs showed partially decreased CXCR3 expression after cryopreservation, and most assays used fresh PBMCs. Both of the naive subsets showed about the same high diversity, but memory CD8+ cells had much less.

Sorting was done in triplicate for each CD8+ T cell subset (fewer than 340,000 cells each). UMI-labeled 5' RACE TRB cDNA libraries were prepared from the cells. TCRdb re-called the 5' RACE reads and catalogs CDR3 proteins one per entry, DNA excluded. The sample table sets out more than 45,000 distinct CDR3 sequences. In the case of this clonotype: Its antigen is not known.

Sequenced material: memory CD8+ T cells from blood. The receptor was isolated from a human donor in good health. Some clones in this sample may be carry-over from other donors' samples. The chain couples TRBV5-1 to TRBJ1-1; no DNA is available, so the TRBD1 call from TCRdb remains unchecked. CDR3 region: CASSPDTTYTEAFF.